These 18 T cell receptor beta chains originate from one sample sequenced in a study of chemoradiotherapy in HPV16-positive cancers (dated 2022 in TCRdb). Receptors were amplified or captured by the immunoSEQ multiplex PCR assay. TCRdb limited this immuneACCESS table to in-frame rearrangements with V and J called. A share of clones is missing; checked studies link under half to unresolved V genes, and the rest is unexplained. This sample is represented by thousands of clones; roughly 80% of them were singletons. The ten largest clones add up to about 8.2% of the sample. The source was tumor tissue, collected from a patient who underwent chemoradiotherapy. Receptor source: a human donor with HPV-associated anogenital cancer.

The chain couples TRBV9 to TRBJ2-1, with 8 bases fitting TRBD2. The CDR3 has 14 amino acids. The V segment lost 0 bases and the J segment 9 bases; nucleotides outside the gene matches: 5. The germline CDR1 and CDR2 sequences are SGDLS and YYNGEE. CDR3 sequence (DNA): TGTGCCAGCAGCGTAGCCGGGGGGGGGAGTGAGCAGTTCTTC. This sequence encodes CASSVAGGGSEQFF.

This clone was found a few times. The chain recombines TRBV5-1 with TRBJ2-2, with D perhaps TRBD2 (5 bases). The CDR3 contains 14 residues. Per germline, CDR1 SGHRS and CDR2 YFSETQ. V dropped 4 bases and J dropped 4 bases, with 11 bases sitting between them. The CDR3 region is CASSQGSFTGELFF. CDR3 in DNA: TGCGCCAGCAGCCAAGGGAGTTTCACCGGGGAGCTGTTTTTT.

This chain connects TRBV7-9 to TRBJ2-1; TRBD2 matches 15 bases. Germline V gene sequence: CDR1 SEHNR, CDR2 FQNEAQ (reference sequence). The CDR3 is made up of 18 amino acids. With V trimmed by 7 bases and J by 2 bases, 9 bases remained unmatched. This CDR3 is CASTTSRTSGGAYNEQFF. The CDR3 DNA reads as TGTGCCAGCACCACATCCCGGACTAGCGGGGGGGCCTACAATGAGCAGTTCTTC. The full variable domain, completed using reference TRBV7-9 and TRBJ2-1, is DTGVSQNPRHKITKRGQNVTFRCDPISEHNRLYWYRQTLGQGPEFLTYFQNEAQLEKSRLLSDRFSAERPKGSFSTLEIQRTEQGDSAMYLCASTTSRTSGGAYNEQFFGPGTRLTVL.

The chain joins TRBV4-2 to TRBJ2-1; TRBD2 agrees at 9 bases. With 0 bases clipped from V and 2 bases from J, the junction kept 2 bases outside the gene matches. The length of the CDR3 is 16 residues. Germline assignment: CDR1 LGHNA and CDR2 YNFKEQ. CDR3: CASSQEPSGAYNEQFF. The DNA of the CDR3 is TGTGCCAGCAGCCAAGAACCTAGCGGGGCCTACAATGAGCAGTTCTTC.

The chain is built from TRBV6-6 and TRBJ1-4, with D possibly TRBD1 on 5 matching bases. The V gene's germline CDR1 is MNHNY and CDR2 SVGAGI (reference sequence). Trimming left V 2 bases short and J 7 bases short, with 11 bases between. The CDR3 contains 14 residues. CDR3 nucleotides: TGTGCCAGCAGTTACCAGGGTTCAGGTGAAAAACTGTTTTTT. Encoded protein: CASSYQGSGEKLFF.

The chain recombines TRBV7-8 with TRBJ2-7; D call uncertain. Trimming cost V 1 base and J 6 bases, with 13 bases left between them. The germline gives CDR1 SGHVS, CDR2 FQNEAQ. The CDR3 spans 14 residues. CDR3 DNA: TGTGCCAGCAGCTTAGAGCAGCATTCTCGCGAGCAGTACTTC. Protein sequence: CASSLEQHSREQYF.

This clone was counted between two and nine times. For the CDR3, the DNA is TGTGCCAGCAGCTTAGGGGAGGAGCAGTATTTT. It specifies CASSLGEEQYF. The chain joins TRBV11-3 to TRBJ2-3, with D perhaps matching TRBD2 (6 bases). Between the trimmed V and J ends, which lost 1 base and 11 bases, there was a span of 7 bases. CDR1 is SGHNT, CDR2 YENEEA, per germline. This CDR3 is built from 11 residues.

The chain has TRBV5-1 and TRBJ1-5, with D tentatively TRBD1 (5 bases). The germline V and J ends were trimmed by 2 bases and 5 bases, with 14 bases remaining between them. Germline CDR1 reads SGHRS; CDR2 reads YFSETQ. The CDR3 spans 15 residues. CDR3 amino acids: CASSLDSGVDQPQHF. The CDR3 DNA reads as TGCGCCAGCAGCTTAGACAGCGGGGTGGATCAGCCCCAGCATTTT. Using reference TRBV5-1 and TRBJ1-5 for the parts outside the CDR3, the full variable domain is KAGVTQTPRYLIKTRGQQVTLSCSPISGHRSVSWYQQTPGQGLQFLFEYFSETQRNKGNFPGRFSGRQFSNSRSEMNVSTLELGDSALYLCASSLDSGVDQPQHFGDGTRLSIL.

This clone was seen a few times. The rearrangement links TRBV18 to TRBJ1-3; tentatively, D is TRBD1 (5 bases). The ends were cut back, 3 bases at V and 2 bases at J, with 5 bases in the middle. The CDR3 runs to 13 residues. CDR1 and CDR2 (germline): KGHSH, LQKENI. The CDR3 DNA is TGTGCCAGCTCACCGACAGCTGGAAACACCATATATTTT. Its protein product is CASSPTAGNTIYF. The complete variable domain, with remaining parts taken from reference TRBV18 and TRBJ1-3, reads NAGVMQNPRHLVRRRGQEARLRCSPMKGHSHVYWYRQLPEEGLKFMVYLQKENIIDESGMPKERFSAEFPKEGPSILRIQQVVRGDSAAYFCASSPTAGNTIYFGEGSWLTVV.

The chain has TRBV28 and TRBJ1-4; 9 bases map to TRBD1. V shed 3 bases and J 7 bases; nucleotides not matched to a gene: 6. Germline V lookup: CDR1 MDHEN, CDR2 SYDVKM. The CDR3 spans 15 residues. The CDR3 is CASSFPGQGGEKLFF. DNA of the CDR3: TGTGCCAGCAGTTTCCCGGGACAGGGCGGTGAAAAACTGTTTTTT.

The rearrangement joins TRBV5-1 to TRBJ2-1; D might be TRBD2 (6 bases). V was clipped by 4 bases and J by 5 bases, with 16 bases between them. The CDR3 has 15 amino acids. Germline values: CDR1 SGHRS, CDR2 YFSETQ. CDR3 sequence: CASSVSATSNNEQFF. CDR3 DNA sequence: TGCGCCAGCAGCGTGTCTGCGACTAGTAACAATGAGCAGTTCTTC.

The chain has TRBV4-2 and TRBJ2-2; 10 bases are shared with TRBD2. The CDR3 has 17 amino acids. CDR1 LGHNA and CDR2 YNFKEQ come from the germline V gene. The V and J ends lost 0 bases and 6 bases, in that order; junction bases with no gene match: 7. DNA of the CDR3: TGTGCCAGCAGCCAAGACCCACTAGCGGGGAGACCCGGGGAGCTGTTTTTT. Translation gives CASSQDPLAGRPGELFF.

The CDR3, as DNA: TGTGCCAGTAGCCCAGGGGGCAACGAGCCGGGGTACCCTGAAGCTTTCTTT. Translating gives CASSPGGNEPGYPEAFF. The V call is TRBV19, the J call TRBJ1-1; the match to TRBD1 covers 8 bases. Per germline, CDR1 LNHDA and CDR2 SQIVND (reference sequence). This CDR3 spans 17 amino acids. V lost 6 bases to trimming and J lost 6 bases; unmatched junction nucleotides: 18.

Written as DNA, the CDR3 is TGTGCCAGCAGTTACTCCACAGGGCTAGGCTATGGCTACACCTTC. It encodes CASSYSTGLGYGYTF. The chain combines TRBV6-5 with TRBJ1-2; a weak D match, TRBD1 (6 bases). CDR3 length equals 15 residues. Germline CDR1 is MNHEY and CDR2 is SVGAGI. V was shortened by 0 bases and J by 4 bases, with 12 bases between the two germline ends.

The chain recombines TRBV7-3 with TRBJ2-3; D unclear. This CDR3 is 12 amino acids long. Germline V lookup: CDR1 SGHTA, CDR2 FQGTGA. With 1 base removed from V and 5 bases from J, the gap between germline ends came to 4 bases. The CDR3 reads CASSLMGDTQYF. CDR3 in DNA: TGTGCCAGCAGCTTAATGGGAGATACGCAGTATTTT.

This chain joins TRBV12-5 and TRBJ1-1; the D gene is possibly TRBD1 (5 bases). V was pared by 4 bases and J by 9 bases, with 15 bases between. This CDR3 has 13 amino acids. Germline lookup yields CDR1 LGHNT and CDR2 FRNRAP. The CDR3 loop reads CASGSLGGTKAFF. CDR3 nucleotides: TGTGCTAGTGGTTCCCTGGGGGGAACTAAAGCTTTCTTT.

In the case of this clone: One end of the junction does not line up with germline, which may come from a read error. The chain combines TRBV10-3 with TRBJ2-2; TRBD2 matches at 7 bases. The germline CDR1 and CDR2 sequences are ENHRY and SYGVKD. CDR3 length: 15 amino acids. CDR3 DNA: TGTGCCATCAGCCCCACTAGCGCGAACACCGGGGAGCTGGTTTTT. Residues: CAISPTSANTGELVF.

This chain joins TRBV19 and TRBJ2-1; no firm D call. V shed 6 bases and J shed 8 bases, with 11 bases lying between them. The germline gives CDR1 LNHDA, CDR2 SQIVND (reference sequence). The CDR3 loop spans 12 amino acids. In DNA form, the CDR3 reads TGTGCCAGTAGCTGGGGTTCCGATGAGCAGTTCTTC. Residues: CASSWGSDEQFF.